Sequencing of this TCR beta chain was carried out in a study of PD-1 blockade in classical Hodgkin lymphoma. General observations from the study: A significant rise in TCR diversity by C4D1 was seen for CD4+ but not CD8+ cells. It was reported that newly diagnosed patients had less baseline TCR diversity than healthy donors.

Data came from immunoSEQ multiplex PCR; TCRdb stores just in-frame clones and leaves some out. The table includes tens of thousands of clones, 75% to 90% detected once. Each and every patient relapsed after autologous stem cell transplantation, and patients got differing brentuximab vedotin exposure. In the case of this clone: Its antigen remains unknown.

Germline V gene data show CDR1 as SGHRS and CDR2 as YFSETQ. The CDR3 covers 15 residues. The V segment lost 3 bases and the J segment 2 bases; nucleotides outside the gene matches: 6. This material consisted of peripheral blood mononuclear cells (PBMCs), taken at baseline. The V call is TRBV5-1, the J call TRBJ2-5, with 8 positions matching TRBD2. This TCR derives from a human donor with classical Hodgkin lymphoma. The CDR3, as DNA: TGCGCCAGCAGCTGGAGCGGGGGAGAGCAAGAGACCCAGTACTTC. It codes for CASSWSGGEQETQYF.